The clone carrying this T cell receptor beta chain was picked up a small number of times. What it binds is unknown. The data stem from a study of blood T cells in healthy people across ages. Study-wide findings and caveats: Any conclusive comparison of naive versus antigen-experienced cells was prevented by using unsorted PBMCs. Strongly correlated with naive T cell percentage was TCR beta diversity.

The V end was cut by 0 bases, the J end by 12 bases, with 17 bases between. The CDR3 sequence is 13 residues long. The germline V gene has CDR1 DFQATT and CDR2 SNEGSKA (reference sequence). For the second PCR, which ran for about 7 to 12 cycles, a sample-barcoded 5' primer and a J-beta primer mix were used. TCRdb reprocessed the 5' RACE reads with MiXCR, giving one entry per CDR3 protein. This repertoire shows some 1,500,000 distinct CDR3 sequences, less than 45% found once; its top ten account for over 3.5%. The material sequenced was blood. This chain uses TRBV20-1 with TRBJ1-1; tentatively, D is TRBD1 (5 bases). The TCR was taken from a woman aged 18 to 35 in good health. CDR3 sequence (DNA): TGCAGTGCTAGAGAGGGACCAGCGAGGAATACTTTCTTT. It specifies CSAREGPARNTFF.